This T cell receptor (beta chain) is drawn from a study of blood T cell repertoires in COVID-19. Study details: COVID-19 samples, acute and convalescent, were from the United States, Italy and Spain. Sources were T cells, B-cell-depleted T cells, or PBMCs; the material itself was cDNA or gDNA.

Original data processing: Amplification of reference gene primers provided the estimated nucleated cell counts. Repertoires were generated with immunoSEQ multiplex PCR, while TCRdb's copy carries only in-frame clones and drops some. V and J calls plus clone size are reproduced from that table; the DNA served to infer D and trimming. This table holds about 230,000 clones, 65% to 85% found once. The CDR3 is 13 amino acids. Trimming took off 2 bases at V and 6 bases at J, with 11 bases between the two ends. Germline CDR1 and CDR2: MNHEY and SVGAGI. V and J are TRBV6-5 and TRBJ2-7, with D hard to call. The sequencing input was peripheral blood. The sequence was obtained from a man aged 35 to 55 with acute or convalescent COVID-19. CDR3: CASSYRLRSEQYF. DNA for the CDR3: TGTGCCAGCAGTTACCGCCTTAGAAGCGAGCAGTACTTC.